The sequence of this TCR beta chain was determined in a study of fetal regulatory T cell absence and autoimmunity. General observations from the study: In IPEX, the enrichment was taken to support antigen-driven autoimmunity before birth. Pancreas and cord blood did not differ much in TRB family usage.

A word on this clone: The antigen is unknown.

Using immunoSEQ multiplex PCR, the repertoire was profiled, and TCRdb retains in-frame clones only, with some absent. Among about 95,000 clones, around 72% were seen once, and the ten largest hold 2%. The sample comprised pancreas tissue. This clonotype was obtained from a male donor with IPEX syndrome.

The CDR3 spells CASSPWAGLTQYF. CDR3 DNA sequence: TGTGCCAGCAGCCCCTGGGCGGGGTTAACCCAGTACTTC. The rearrangement joins TRBV11-2 to TRBJ2-5; D is perhaps TRBD2 (6 bases). CDR1 and CDR2 from the germline V gene are SGHAT and FQNNGV. This CDR3 has 13 residues. Trimming pared 5 bases from V and 8 bases from J, leaving 15 bases between.